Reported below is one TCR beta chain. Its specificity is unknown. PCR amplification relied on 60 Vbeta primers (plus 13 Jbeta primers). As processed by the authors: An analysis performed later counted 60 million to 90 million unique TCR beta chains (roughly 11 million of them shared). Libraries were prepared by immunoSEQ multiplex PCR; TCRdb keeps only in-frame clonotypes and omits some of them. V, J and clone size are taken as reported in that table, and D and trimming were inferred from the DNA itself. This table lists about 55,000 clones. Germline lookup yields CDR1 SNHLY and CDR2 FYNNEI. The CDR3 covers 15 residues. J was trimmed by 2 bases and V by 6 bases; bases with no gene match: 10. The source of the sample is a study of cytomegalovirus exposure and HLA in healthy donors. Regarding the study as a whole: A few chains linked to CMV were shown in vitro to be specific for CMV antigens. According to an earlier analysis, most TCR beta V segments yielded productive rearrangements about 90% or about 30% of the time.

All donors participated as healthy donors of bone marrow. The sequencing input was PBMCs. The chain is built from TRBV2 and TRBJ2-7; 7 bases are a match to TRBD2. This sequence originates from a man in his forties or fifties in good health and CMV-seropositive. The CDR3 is CASRLRRDYTYEQYF. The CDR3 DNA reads TGTGCCAGCAGACTCCGCCGGGACTATACCTACGAGCAGTACTTC. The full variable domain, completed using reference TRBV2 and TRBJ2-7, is EPEVTQTPSHQVTQMGQEVILRCVPISNHLYFYWYRQILGQKVEFLVSFYNNEISEKSEIFDDQFSVERPDGSNFTLKIRSTKLEDSAMYFCASRLRRDYTYEQYFGPGTRLTVT.